This T cell receptor (beta chain) originates from a study of vaccination and CD4 T cells after COVID-19. At the level of the study: Cellular stimulation was performed using overlapping spike peptides derived from SARS-CoV-2, HCoV-NL63, HCoV-OC43 and HCoV-229E. Treatment of control cultures consisted of a CEFX pool, an HIV-1 Nef pool, or no peptide.

Sequenced with the Oncomine TCR Beta short-read assay was DNA taken from cultured CD4+ T cells. TCRdb fed the PCR reads into MiXCR, producing one record per CDR3 protein. The table lists approximately 12,000 distinct CDR3 sequences, roughly 26% of them singletons. Germline V gives CDR1 GTSNPN, CDR2 SVGIG (reference sequence). V lost 0 bases, J lost 3 bases, and 11 bases lay in between. This CDR3 is built from 14 residues. The treatment: roughly ten-day PBMC culture with coronavirus spike peptide pools or control peptides (ViraFEST assay). Peptide pool stimulation in ViraFEST expanded antigen-specific T cells, whose TCRs were then sequenced. This clonotype has just a few counts. The antigen is unknown.

The TCR comes from a human donor who received a COVID-19 vaccine. The input for sequencing was CD4+ T cells from blood, cultured in vitro, taken before SARS-CoV-2 vaccination. The chain is built from TRBV30 and TRBJ1-1, with a tentative D call TRBD1 (5 bases). This CDR3 reads CAWSVAGADTEAFF. In nucleotides, the CDR3 is TGTGCCTGGAGTGTAGCCGGGGCGGACACTGAAGCTTTCTTT.